The next 21 T cell receptor beta chains were all read from a single sample in a study of shared clonotypes between healthy human individuals. Using immunoSEQ multiplex PCR, the repertoire was profiled, and TCRdb retains in-frame clones only, with some absent. The sample has more than 2,000,000 clones, about 92% seen once. Sequencing was performed on naive CD4+ T cells from PBMCs. Subset meaning: CD45RA+ positively selected. All receptors derive from a man younger than 35 in good health. Some clones in this sample may be carry-over from other donors' samples.

This clone came up once. The V and J genes are TRBV28 and TRBJ2-5, with D possibly matching TRBD2 (6 bases). The CDR3 runs 13 residues. Germline V gene lookup returns CDR1 MDHEN and CDR2 SYDVKM. The germline V and J ends were trimmed by 5 bases and 4 bases, with 11 bases remaining between them. CDR3 in amino acids: CASSVGLLETQYF. The CDR3, as DNA: TGTGCCAGCAGTGTGGGACTTCTAGAGACCCAGTACTTC.

The rearrangement links TRBV5-1 to TRBJ2-5; 7 nucleotides line up with TRBD1. The CDR3 totals 13 residues. V gave up 6 bases and J gave up 3 bases; unmatched junction bases: 5. Germline CDR1 SGHRS, CDR2 YFSETQ. CDR3 DNA sequence: TGCGCCAGCAAGTATACAGGGGAAGAGACCCAGTACTTC. The encoded protein is CASKYTGEETQYF.

Notes on this clone: Other DNA sequences within the sample encode an identical CDR3. The rearrangement joins TRBV5-1 to TRBJ2-2, with 8 bases aligning to TRBD1. This CDR3 is built from 13 residues. Germline CDR1 and CDR2: SGHRS and YFSETQ. The ends lost 2 bases at V and 6 bases at J; junction bases unmatched: 0. The CDR3 spells CASSLQGAGELFF. The CDR3 DNA follows: TGCGCCAGCAGCTTACAGGGGGCCGGGGAGCTGTTTTTT.

J is TRBJ1-1 and V is TRBV7-9; D is unresolved. The CDR3 covers 13 residues. CDR1 is SEHNR and CDR2 is FQNEAQ in the germline V gene (reference sequence). V lost 6 bases and J 0 bases, leaving 8 bases between the germline ends. Here the CDR3 reads CASRGRLNTEAFF. The CDR3 DNA follows: TGTGCCAGCAGAGGACGGTTGAACACTGAAGCTTTCTTT. The whole variable domain, filled in from reference TRBV7-9 and TRBJ1-1, reads DTGVSQNPRHKITKRGQNVTFRCDPISEHNRLYWYRQTLGQGPEFLTYFQNEAQLEKSRLLSDRFSAERPKGSFSTLEIQRTEQGDSAMYLCASRGRLNTEAFFGQGTRLTVV.

The chain joins TRBV27 to TRBJ2-1; 11 bases fit TRBD1. Germline V gene lookup returns CDR1 MNHEY and CDR2 SMNVEV (reference sequence). After removal of 5 bases from V and 4 bases from J, the junction contained 4 bases not matched to a gene. This CDR3 spans 15 amino acids. This chain's CDR3 is CASSPGQGAYNEQFF. The DNA for the CDR3 is TGTGCCAGCAGTCCCGGACAGGGGGCTTACAATGAGCAGTTCTTC.

J is TRBJ2-2 and V is TRBV19; TRBD1 matches at 7 bases. CDR1 is LNHDA and CDR2 is SQIVND in the germline V gene (reference sequence). This CDR3 has 15 amino acids. V lost 11 bases and J lost 1; bases outside the gene matches: 10. CDR3 DNA: TGTGCCTCGAAGACAGGGACCCTGAACACCGGGGAGCTGTTTTTT. Residues: CASKTGTLNTGELFF.

The CDR3 DNA reads as TGTGCCAGCAGTTTATCAATCGGGAGGACCTACGAGCAGTACTTC. Its protein product is CASSLSIGRTYEQYF. The chain recombines TRBV27 with TRBJ2-7, with 7 bases matching TRBD2. Germline V gene lookup returns CDR1 MNHEY and CDR2 SMNVEV (reference sequence). The CDR3 runs to 15 residues. The junction had 4 bases not matched to a gene; V was cut back by 0 bases and J by 2 bases.

J is TRBJ2-6 and V is TRBV11-2; D unclear. V gave up 5 bases and J gave up 6 bases, with 8 bases separating them. The CDR3 totals 13 residues. Per the germline V gene, CDR1 is SGHAT and CDR2 is FQNNGV. CDR3: CASSPPPANVLTF. CDR3 bases: TGTGCCAGCAGCCCCCCCCCGGCCAACGTCCTGACTTTC. The full variable domain, in which reference TRBV11-2 and TRBJ2-6 provide the parts outside the CDR3, is EAGVAQSPRYKIIEKRQSVAFWCNPISGHATLYWYQQILGQGPKLLIQFQNNGVVDDSQLPKDRFSAERLKGVDSTLKIQPAKLEDSAVYLCASSPPPANVLTFGAGSRLTVL.

Note on this clone: One end of the junction does not line up with germline, which may come from a read error. This chain joins TRBV20-1 and TRBJ1-2; D is possibly TRBD1 (6 bases). CDR1 DFQATT and CDR2 SNEGSKA come from the germline V gene (reference sequence). The CDR3 extends over 11 amino acids. The DNA for the CDR3 is TGCAGTGCTCGTATCCTAATTGGACAGCCCTTC. The encoded protein is CSARILIGQPF.

The chain couples TRBV21-1 to TRBJ2-7; the table's D call, TRBD1, was not checked against the DNA. TRBV21-1 is a documented pseudogene. The CDR3 runs to 17 residues. CDR3 sequence: CASSRRRRDRGSYEQYF. The CDR3 DNA reads TGTGCCAGCAGCAGGAGGCGGCGGGACAGGGGCTCCTACGAGCAGTACTTC.

This clone was counted a few times. The V gene is TRBV6-6, the J gene TRBJ1-4; 7 nucleotides agree with TRBD1. Unmatched junction bases numbered 10, after V lost 10 bases and J lost 5 bases. Germline assignment: CDR1 MNHNY and CDR2 SVGAGI (reference sequence). The CDR3 runs 14 residues. The CDR3 is CATTNRGGNEKLFF. Here the CDR3 DNA reads TGTGCCACCACCAACAGGGGAGGGAATGAAAAACTGTTTTTT.

This clone is a singleton in its sample. Other nucleotide sequences from this sample produce the same CDR3. The V call is TRBV7-3, the J call TRBJ2-2; tentatively, D is TRBD2 (5 bases). Per germline, CDR1 SGHTA and CDR2 FQGTGA. The CDR3 runs to 14 residues. Trimming removed 2 bases at V and 1 base at J, with 5 bases between. CDR3 sequence (DNA): TGTGCCAGCAGCTTAGGGAGGAACACCGGGGAGCTGTTTTTT. Its protein product is CASSLGRNTGELFF.

This sequence joins TRBV7-9 and TRBJ1-1; no clear D gene. This CDR3 contains 16 residues. The germline gives CDR1 SEHNR, CDR2 FQNEAQ (reference sequence). Trimming stripped 5 bases from V and 1 base from J, with 17 bases between. CDR3: CASSPLDLKSNTEAFF. CDR3 sequence (DNA): TGTGCCAGCAGCCCCTTGGACCTCAAGTCGAACACTGAAGCTTTCTTT.

The DNA of the CDR3 is TGTGCCAGCTCACCAGCCGGACAGGGAGGTGGCTACACCTTC. Its translation: CASSPAGQGGGYTF. V and J are TRBV18 and TRBJ1-2; 8 nucleotides match TRBD1. The germline gives CDR1 KGHSH, CDR2 LQKENI. Trimming cost V 2 bases and J 7 bases; bases outside gene matches: 6. CDR3 length equals 14 residues.

This clone was detected only once. This chain uses TRBV28 with TRBJ2-1, with TRBD2 matching over 12 bases. The CDR3 sequence is 21 residues long. Germline loops: CDR1 MDHEN, CDR2 SYDVKM. V lost 4 bases to trimming and J lost 4 bases; unmatched junction nucleotides: 20. The CDR3: CASSSPGGGASGRASYNEQFF. Written as DNA, the CDR3 is TGTGCCAGCAGTTCCCCTGGAGGCGGGGCTAGCGGGAGGGCCAGTTACAATGAGCAGTTCTTC.

The J gene is TRBJ2-7, the V gene TRBV19; 8 bases line up with TRBD2. Germline CDR1 LNHDA, CDR2 SQIVND (reference sequence). The CDR3 consists of 15 residues. V shed 3 bases, J shed 4 bases, and the junction held 8 bases outside the gene matches. The CDR3 DNA reads as TGTGCCAGTAGTATTCGGGGGGGCGGAAATTACGAGCAGTACTTC. Protein product: CASSIRGGGNYEQYF.

Only one count was recorded for this clone. The chain combines TRBV6-7 with TRBJ2-2; TRBD1 aligns across 9 bases. TRBV6-7 is recorded as an ORF, its role being uncertain. The CDR3 length is 17 residues. The junction had 9 bases not matched to a gene; V was cut back by 2 bases and J by 5 bases. Written as DNA, the CDR3 is TGTGCCAGCAGTTACCCGGGCCGGGACAGGGTGACCGGGGAGCTGTTTTTT. It is translated as CASSYPGRDRVTGELFF.

The chain recombines TRBV28 with TRBJ2-3; 7 positions agree with TRBD2. CDR1 and CDR2 from the germline V gene are MDHEN and SYDVKM. There are 15 residues in the CDR3. The CDR3 spells CGTLPPAGAADTQYF. The CDR3 DNA is TGTGGCACACTCCCCCCTGCGGGAGCTGCAGATACGCAGTATTTT.

The chain employs TRBV28 and TRBJ1-3, with a weak D call TRBD1 (5 bases). The CDR3 is 15 residues long. The V end lost 6 bases, the J end lost 2 bases, and 14 bases lay between the germline ends. Per germline, CDR1 MDHEN and CDR2 SYDVKM. CDR3 coding DNA: TGTGCCAGCAGACTTGGGCGGGGGGCTGGAAACACCATATATTTT. Translation gives CASRLGRGAGNTIYF.

This clone has just one count. V and J are TRBV2 and TRBJ1-3; D perhaps matches TRBD1 (6 bases). Germline CDR1 reads SNHLY; CDR2 reads FYNNEI. The germline V and J ends were trimmed by 2 bases and 0 bases, with 26 bases remaining between them. This CDR3 is built from 21 residues. The CDR3 DNA is TGTGCCAGCAGTGAAAGGGGGTCGATCGGGTACAGATTCAGCTCTGGAAACACCATATATTTT. It yields the protein CASSERGSIGYRFSSGNTIYF. The variable domain in full, completed from reference TRBV2 and TRBJ1-3, reads EPEVTQTPSHQVTQMGQEVILRCVPISNHLYFYWYRQILGQKVEFLVSFYNNEISEKSEIFDDQFSVERPDGSNFTLKIRSTKLEDSAMYFCASSERGSIGYRFSSGNTIYFGEGSWLTVV.

Comments on this clone: The same CDR3 is also encoded by other DNA sequences in this sample. The chain carries TRBV7-3 and TRBJ1-1; perhaps TRBD1 as D (6 bases). V was clipped by 5 bases and J by 4 bases, with 11 bases between them. CDR1 and CDR2 from the germline V gene are SGHTA and FQGTGA. The CDR3 totals 13 residues. CDR3 nucleotide sequence: TGTGCCAGCAGCCCGACGGGGGCCACTGAAGCTTTCTTT. Its protein is CASSPTGATEAFF.